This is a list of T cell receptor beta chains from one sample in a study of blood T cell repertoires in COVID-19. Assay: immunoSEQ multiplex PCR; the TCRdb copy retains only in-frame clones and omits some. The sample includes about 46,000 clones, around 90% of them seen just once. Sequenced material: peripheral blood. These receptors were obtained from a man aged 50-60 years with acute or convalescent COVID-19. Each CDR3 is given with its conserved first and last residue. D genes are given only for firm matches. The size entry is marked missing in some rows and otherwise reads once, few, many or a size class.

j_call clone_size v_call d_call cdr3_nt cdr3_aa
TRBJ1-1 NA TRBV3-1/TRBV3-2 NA TGTGCCAGCAGCCAAGGTGGAGGGGTTACTGAAGCTTTCTTT CASSQGGGVTEAFF
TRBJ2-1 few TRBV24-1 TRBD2 TGTGCCACCAGTGATTTGCAAAAGGGACTAGATCTTAATGAGCAGTTCTTC CATSDLQKGLDLNEQFF
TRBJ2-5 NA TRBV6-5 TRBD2 TGTGCCAGCACCCCATCGGGAGGGGGAGGAGAGACCCAGTACTTC CASTPSGGGGETQYF
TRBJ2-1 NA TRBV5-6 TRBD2 TGTGCCAGCAGCATAACCGGGACTAGCGGGACCTGGAATGAGCAGTTCTTC CASSITGTSGTWNEQFF
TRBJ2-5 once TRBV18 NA TGTGCCAGCTCACAGGGGTTGAGTAGAGAGACCCAGTACTTC CASSQGLSRETQYF
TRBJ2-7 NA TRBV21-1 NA TGTGCCAGCAGACCTCGGGACAGGGGTATCTACGAGCAGTACTTC CASRPRDRGIYEQYF
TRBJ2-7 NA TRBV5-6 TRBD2 TGTGCCAGCAGCATGAGCGGGGGGCCCTACGAGCAGTACTTC CASSMSGGPYEQYF
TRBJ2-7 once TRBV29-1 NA TGCAGCGGGACAGAGGCCTACGAGCAGTACTTC CSGTEAYEQYF
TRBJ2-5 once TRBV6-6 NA TGTGCCAGCAGTTACTCCCAGATCCAAGAGACCCAGTACTTC CASSYSQIQETQYF
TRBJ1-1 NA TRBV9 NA TGTGCCAGCAGCGTACAGGGGTGGGACACTGAAGCTTTCTTT CASSVQGWDTEAFF
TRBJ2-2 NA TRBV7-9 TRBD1 TGTGCCAGCAGGCCTCTAGAGGGACAGGGTGTTTCCGGGGAGCTGTTTTTT CASRPLEGQGVSGELFF
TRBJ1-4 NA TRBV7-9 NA TGTGCCAGCAGCTCCTCAGGGGCAACTAATGAAAAACTGTTTTTT CASSSSGATNEKLFF
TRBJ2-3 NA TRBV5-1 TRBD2 TGCGCCAGCAGCTTATCACTAGCGGGAGGGCCCGATACGCAGTATTTT CASSLSLAGGPDTQYF
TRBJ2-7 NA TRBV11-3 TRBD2 TGTGCCAGCAGCCCGGGCACTAGCGGGGGCTACGAGCAGTACTTC CASSPGTSGGYEQYF
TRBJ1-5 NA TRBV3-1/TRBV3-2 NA TGTGCCAGCAGCCGGGACACTCATCAGCCCCAGCATTTT CASSRDTHQPQHF
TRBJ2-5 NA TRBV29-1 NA TGCAGCGTTGAGCTACCAGGTCGGCTCAGGGACCAGTACTTC CSVELPGRLRDQYF
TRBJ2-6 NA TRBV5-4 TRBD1 TGTGCCAGCAGCCTTTTACACCGGGACAGGGAGTTATCTGGGGCCAACGTCCTGACTTTC CASSLLHRDRELSGANVLTF
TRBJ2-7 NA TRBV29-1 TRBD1 TGCAGCGTTTCGACAGGGGCCTACGAGCAGTACTTC CSVSTGAYEQYF
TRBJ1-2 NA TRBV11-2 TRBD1 TGTGCCAGCAGCATAGGGACAGGGTATGGCTACACCTTC CASSIGTGYGYTF
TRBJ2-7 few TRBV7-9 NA TGTGCCAGCAGCACCCGGACTGGAACCTACGAGCAGTACTTC CASSTRTGTYEQYF
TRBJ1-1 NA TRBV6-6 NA TGTGCCAGCAGTCACGAGAGAATGCAAGCTTTCTTT CASSHERMQAFF
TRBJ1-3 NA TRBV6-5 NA TGTGCCAGCAGTTACAGTGGGGGGAACACCATATATTTT CASSYSGGNTIYF
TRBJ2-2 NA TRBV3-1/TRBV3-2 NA TGTGCCAGCAACACTACCGTGAGGACAGAACTCGGGGAGCTGTTTTTT CASNTTVRTELGELFF
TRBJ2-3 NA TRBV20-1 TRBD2 TGCAGTGCTAGTGGTAGCGGGGGCCCTGAGGATACGCAGTATTTT CSASGSGGPEDTQYF
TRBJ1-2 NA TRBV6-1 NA TGTGCCAGCAGTGAAGGACAGTACTATGGCTACACCTTC CASSEGQYYGYTF
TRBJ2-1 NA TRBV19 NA TGTGCCAGTAGTACACCAAGGACTGCTAGCTCCTACAATGAGCAGTTCTTC CASSTPRTASSYNEQFF
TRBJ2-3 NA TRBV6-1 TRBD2 TGTGCCAGCAGTGAGTGGACTAGCGGGGGGGCAGATACGCAGTATTTT CASSEWTSGGADTQYF
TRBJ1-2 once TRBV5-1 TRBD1 TGCGCCAGCAGCTTGGAGGGACAGGGAACTGGCTACACCTTC CASSLEGQGTGYTF
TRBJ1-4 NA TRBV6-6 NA TGTGCCAGCAGACCAAGGACAGAGAATGAAAAACTGTTTTTT CASRPRTENEKLFF